This T cell receptor (beta chain) was captured by sequencing in a study of OX40 agonist ivuxolimab in advanced cancers. Measured with immunoSEQ multiplex PCR; TCRdb has only the in-frame clones, and not every one. The sample has about 77,000 clones; around 86% are singletons. Trimming shortened V by 0 bases and J by 1 base, and 4 bases separated the two germline ends. Germline values: CDR1 SGHTA, CDR2 FQGTGA. This CDR3 is built from 14 residues. The sequence was collected from an adult with an advanced solid tumor such as melanoma, head and neck, liver or kidney cancer. This chain uses TRBV7-3 with TRBJ1-3, with D unresolved. The sample here was CD4+ or CD8+ T cells sorted from blood, taken in a trial of the OX40 agonist ivuxolimab. The chain's CDR3 is CASSLTGSGNTIYF. DNA of the CDR3: TGTGCCAGCAGCTTAACAGGGTCTGGAAACACCATATATTTT.